The T cell receptor beta chain under discussion was sequenced for a study of identical twins. Study results and caveats: Twins shared beta out-of-frame sequences in excess, but this excess was weaker. Conclusions came from cross-sectional statistical analysis, not from following the same donors. Twin sharing of out-of-frame TCR alpha was underestimated by models in monozygotic pairs.

On this clonotype: As yet, its antigen is unknown.

Deletions cut 6 bases from V and 4 bases from J, with 18 bases between. The CDR3 runs to 15 residues. Germline V gene lookup returns CDR1 SNHLY and CDR2 FYNNEI. TCRdb reprocessed the 5' RACE reads via MiXCR and lists one record per CDR3 protein. The sample has some 1,700,000 distinct CDR3 sequences; about 32% are singletons. The sequenced sample was cord blood. The rearrangement joins TRBV2 to TRBJ1-1, with D uncertain. The sequence derives from a newborn girl in good health. Here the CDR3 reads CASSDETPWGTEAFF. Here the CDR3 DNA reads TGTGCCAGCAGCGATGAAACCCCATGGGGCACTGAAGCTTTCTTT.